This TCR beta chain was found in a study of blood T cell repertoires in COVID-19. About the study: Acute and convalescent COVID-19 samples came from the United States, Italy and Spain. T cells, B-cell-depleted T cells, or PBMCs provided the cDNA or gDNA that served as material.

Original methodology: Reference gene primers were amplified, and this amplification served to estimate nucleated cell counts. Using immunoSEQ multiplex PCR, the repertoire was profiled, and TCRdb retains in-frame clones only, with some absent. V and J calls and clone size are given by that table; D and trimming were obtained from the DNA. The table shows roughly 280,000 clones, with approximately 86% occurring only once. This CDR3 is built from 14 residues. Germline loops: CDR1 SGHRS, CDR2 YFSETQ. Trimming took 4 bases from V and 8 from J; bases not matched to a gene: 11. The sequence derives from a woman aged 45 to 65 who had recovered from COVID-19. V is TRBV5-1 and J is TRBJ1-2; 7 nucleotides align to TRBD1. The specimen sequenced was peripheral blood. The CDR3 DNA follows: TGCGCCAGCAGCAATGCCGGGACAGCCCACGGCTACACCTTC. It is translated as CASSNAGTAHGYTF.